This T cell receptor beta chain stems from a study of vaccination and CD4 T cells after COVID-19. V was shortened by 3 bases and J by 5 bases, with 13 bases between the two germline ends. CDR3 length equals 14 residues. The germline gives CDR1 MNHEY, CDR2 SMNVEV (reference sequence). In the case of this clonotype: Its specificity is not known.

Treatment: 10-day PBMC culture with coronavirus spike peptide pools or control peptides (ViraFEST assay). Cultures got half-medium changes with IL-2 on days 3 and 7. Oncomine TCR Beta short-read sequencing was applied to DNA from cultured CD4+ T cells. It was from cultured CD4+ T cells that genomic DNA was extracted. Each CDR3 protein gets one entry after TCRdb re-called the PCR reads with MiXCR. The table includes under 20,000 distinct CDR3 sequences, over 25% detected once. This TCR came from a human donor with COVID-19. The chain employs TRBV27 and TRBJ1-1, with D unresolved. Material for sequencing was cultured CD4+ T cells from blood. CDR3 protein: CASSFSGRRTEAFF. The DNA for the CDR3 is TGTGCCAGCAGTTTTTCGGGGAGACGGACTGAAGCTTTCTTT.